The 9 T cell receptor beta chains reported below all come from one sample, sequenced in a study of shared clonotypes between healthy human individuals. Generated by immunoSEQ multiplex PCR, the TCRdb table keeps only in-frame clones and is missing some. The table lists roughly 570,000 clones, roughly 98% of them singletons. Positive CCR7 selection of CD45RO-negative cells yielded the naive CD8 cells, and terminally differentiated effector memory CD45RA+ cells were excluded. Sequencing was performed on naive CD8+ T cells sorted from blood. The receptors shown here come from a man aged 25 to 40 in good health.

V is TRBV14 and J is TRBJ1-1; no clear D gene. Between the trimmed V and J ends, which lost 3 bases and 5 bases, there was a span of 10 bases. The CDR3 is made up of 13 amino acids. Germline V gene sequence: CDR1 SGHDN, CDR2 FVKESK. CDR3 sequence reads: CASSQNVRTEAFF. The CDR3 DNA follows: TGTGCCAGCAGCCAGAACGTACGGACTGAAGCTTTCTTT.

The chain employs TRBV7-2 and TRBJ2-1, with D perhaps TRBD2 (5 bases). Trimming stripped 4 bases from V and 10 bases from J, with 11 bases between. This CDR3 spans 12 amino acids. Per the germline V gene, CDR1 is SGHTA and CDR2 is FQGNSA. CDR3 sequence reads: CASSSAGGEQFF. The CDR3 DNA follows: TGTGCCAGCAGCTCAGCCGGCGGGGAGCAGTTCTTC.

The chain links TRBV11-3 to TRBJ2-2, with a tentative D call TRBD2 (6 bases). The CDR3 is 15 amino acids. From germline, CDR1 is SGHNT and CDR2 YENEEA. Trimming cost V 4 bases and J 0 bases, with 9 bases left between them. The CDR3 here is CASSSRETNTGELFF. The CDR3 DNA follows: TGTGCCAGCAGCTCCCGGGAGACGAACACCGGGGAGCTGTTTTTT.

The J gene is TRBJ1-1, the V gene TRBV10-1; the D is unclear. Deletions cut 0 bases from V and 3 bases from J, with 5 bases between. CDR3 size: 13 residues. Per the germline V gene, CDR1 is WNHNN and CDR2 is SYGVQD (reference sequence). The DNA for the CDR3 is TGCGCCAGCAGTGAGTCGGGTGACACTGAAGCTTTCTTT. Encoded protein: CASSESGDTEAFF.

The V call is TRBV7-9, the J call TRBJ1-1, with D unclear. The germline V and J ends were trimmed by 3 bases and 0 bases, with 8 bases remaining between them. Germline V gives CDR1 SEHNR, CDR2 FQNEAQ (reference sequence). The CDR3 is 14 residues long. The CDR3 region has the DNA TGTGCCAGCAGCTTTGACCTCTTGAACACTGAAGCTTTCTTT. Translated: CASSFDLLNTEAFF.

The V gene is TRBV5-5, the J gene TRBJ2-1; 8 positions agree with TRBD2. CDR1 is SGHKS and CDR2 is YYEKEE in the germline V gene (reference sequence). V lost 4 bases, J lost 5 bases, and 5 bases stayed unmatched. There are 14 residues in the CDR3. This chain's CDR3 is CASSPPAGDNEQFF. DNA of the CDR3: TGTGCCAGCAGCCCACCAGCGGGGGACAATGAGCAGTTCTTC.

The CDR3 spells CASSHTQGASNIQYF. In DNA, the CDR3 is TGCGCCAGCAGCCATACACAGGGGGCAAGTAACATTCAGTACTTC. The rearrangement joins TRBV4-1 to TRBJ2-4; 9 bases fit TRBD1. The germline V gene has CDR1 MGHRA and CDR2 YSYEKL. This CDR3 comprises 15 residues. With V trimmed by 3 bases and J by 7 bases, 7 bases remained unmatched.

This chain joins TRBV28 and TRBJ1-5, with 7 nucleotides matching TRBD1. V lost 4 bases, J lost 9 bases, and 12 bases stayed unmatched. Germline-derived CDR1 and CDR2 are MDHEN and SYDVKM. The CDR3 is 15 residues long. The CDR3 loop reads CASSSREGANGPQHF. The CDR3, as DNA: TGTGCCAGCAGTTCTAGAGAGGGGGCGAACGGGCCCCAGCATTTT. The full variable domain, rest sourced from reference TRBV28 and TRBJ1-5, is DVKVTQSSRYLVKRTGEKVFLECVQDMDHENMFWYRQDPGLGLRLIYFSYDVKMKEKGDIPEGYSVSREKKERFSLILESASTNQTSMYLCASSSREGANGPQHFGDGTRLSIL.

Points on this clone: At the DNA level, this CDR3 is encoded by other sequences in the same sample as well. V gene TRBV6-5 combines with J gene TRBJ1-1; D remains ambiguous. The V gene's germline CDR1 is MNHEY and CDR2 SVGAGI. The CDR3 is 12 amino acids. Trimming left V 0 bases short and J 7 bases short, with 6 bases between. The CDR3 reads CASSYSGREAFF. Here the CDR3 DNA reads TGTGCCAGCAGTTACTCGGGCCGTGAAGCTTTCTTT.